This T cell receptor beta chain originates from a study of blood T cell repertoires in COVID-19. In the study overall: PBMCs, B-cell-depleted T cells, or T cells provided the cDNA or gDNA that made up the material.

Germline V gene sequence: CDR1 SGHTS, CDR2 YDEGEE. V was shortened by 7 bases and J by 5 bases, with 20 bases between the two germline ends. The CDR3 spans 15 residues. Some clones are missing from TCRdb's copy, which holds only in-frame ones; the method was immunoSEQ multiplex PCR. Of under 300,000 clones listed, about 88% are singletons. The chain joins TRBV5-8 to TRBJ2-3; D might be TRBD2 (5 bases). Material for sequencing was peripheral blood. The receptor was isolated from a woman aged 40 to 50 who had recovered from COVID-19. The CDR3 nucleotides are TGTGCCAGCCCCTCCGCTAGCCCCTTGGGAGATACGCAGTATTTT. Translation: CASPSASPLGDTQYF.